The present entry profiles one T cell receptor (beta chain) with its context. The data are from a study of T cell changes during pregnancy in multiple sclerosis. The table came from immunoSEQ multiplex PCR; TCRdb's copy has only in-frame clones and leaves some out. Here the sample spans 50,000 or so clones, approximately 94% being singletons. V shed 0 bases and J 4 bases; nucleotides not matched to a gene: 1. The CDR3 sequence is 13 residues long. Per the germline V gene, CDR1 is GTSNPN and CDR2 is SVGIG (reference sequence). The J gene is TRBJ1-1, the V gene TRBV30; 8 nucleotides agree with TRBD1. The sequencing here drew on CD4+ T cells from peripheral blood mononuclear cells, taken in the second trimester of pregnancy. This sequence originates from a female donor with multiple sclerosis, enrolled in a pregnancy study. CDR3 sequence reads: CAWSVQGVTEAFF. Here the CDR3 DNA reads TGTGCCTGGAGTGTACAGGGGGTCACTGAAGCTTTCTTT.